The next 9 T cell receptor beta chains were all read from a single sample in a study of regulatory T cells in long-lasting Graves disease. HTBI primers from iRepertoire and Arm-PCR of CDR3 regions yielded the TCR beta libraries. In TCRdb, the multiplex PCR reads were re-called with MiXCR into one record per CDR3 protein. The profile shows 300,000 to 400,000 distinct CDR3 sequences, over 15% of them singletons. Stated time point: newly diagnosed GD, antithyroid drugs for less than 3 months. Researchers made the TCR library from RNA that was extracted from PBMCs. This sample also appeared in a second study, on T cells in Graves' hyperthyroidism and ophthalmopathy.

The sample in question was peripheral blood mononuclear cells (PBMCs), obtained at new diagnosis, from a patient treated with antithyroid drugs. The receptor source for this set is a man aged 40-55 years with Graves disease.

This clonotype was detected a few times. A much bigger clone sits one base away, suggesting this may be a read error. V usage is TRBV9 and J usage is TRBJ2-2; D remains unclear. The CDR3 is 13 residues long. CDR1 and CDR2 from the germline V gene are SGDLS and YYNGEE. CDR3 sequence reads: CASAITNTEELFF. CDR3 DNA sequence: TGTGCCAGCGCTATTACGAACACCGAGGAGCTGTTTTTT. Full variable domain (rest looked up from reference TRBV9 and TRBJ2-2): DSGVTQTPKHLITATGQRVTLRCSPRSGDLSVYWYQQSLDQGLQFLIQYYNGEERAKGNILERFSAQQFPDLHSELNLSSLELGDSALYFCASAITNTEELFFGEGSRLTVL.

Many counts were recorded for this clonotype. V is TRBV7-3 and J is TRBJ2-7, with unresolved D. Germline V gene lookup returns CDR1 SGHTA and CDR2 FQGTGA. Trimming stripped 2 bases from V and 3 bases from J, with 14 bases between. CDR3 length: 15 residues. CDR3 nucleotide sequence: TGTGCCAGCAGCTTATATCATCGGGTGGACTACGAGCAGTACTTC. Translating gives CASSLYHRVDYEQYF.

The chain employs TRBV28 and TRBJ1-6; no reliable D call. Per the germline V gene, CDR1 is MDHEN and CDR2 is SYDVKM. The CDR3 is 14 residues long. The V gene lost 3 bases and the J gene lost 6 bases, with 9 bases spanning the gap. The CDR3 protein is CASSFRSSNSPLHF. DNA of the CDR3: TGTGCCAGCAGTTTTCGGTCAAGTAATTCACCCCTCCACTTT.

This clonotype was picked up many times. This sequence joins TRBV28 and TRBJ1-4; TRBD1 might be the D (5 bases). This CDR3 is built from 13 residues. V was pared by 6 bases and J by 5 bases, with 10 bases between. Germline values: CDR1 MDHEN, CDR2 SYDVKM. CDR3 protein: CASSLGGNEKLFF. CDR3 DNA sequence: TGTGCCAGCAGCTTGGGGGGAAATGAAAAACTGTTTTTT.

This clonotype has at least ten counts. The chain is built from TRBV29-1 and TRBJ2-7; 8 bases fit TRBD1. V shed 7 bases, J shed 1 base, and the junction held 12 bases outside the gene matches. Germline V CDR1 and CDR2: SQVTM, ANQGSEA. This CDR3 has 15 amino acids. The CDR3 spells CSGVAGGAGSYEQYF. The CDR3 bases are TGCAGCGGAGTGGCAGGGGGCGCGGGATCCTACGAGCAGTACTTC.

This clonotype has at least ten counts. This chain joins TRBV12-3 or TRBV12-4 and TRBJ1-1; a weak D match, TRBD1 (6 bases). This CDR3 is built from 12 residues. Trimming took off 6 bases at V and 4 bases at J, with 9 bases between the two ends. DNA for the CDR3: TGTGCCAGCAGGCGACAGGCCACTGAAGCTTTCTTT. This sequence encodes CASRRQATEAFF.

J is TRBJ2-1 and V is TRBV2; D remains unclear. Germline assignment: CDR1 SNHLY and CDR2 FYNNEI. This CDR3 is built from 15 residues. V was cut by 6 bases and J by 0 bases, with 12 bases left in between. The CDR3 DNA sequence: TGTGCCAGCAGCCGCCTCCCGAGCTCCTACAATGAGCAGTTCTTC. Its protein is CASSRLPSSYNEQFF.

This clonotype has at least ten counts. The rearrangement links TRBV28 to TRBJ1-6; D gene ambiguous. V was pared by 5 bases and J by 1 base, with 18 bases between. CDR3 length: 18 amino acids. Germline CDR1 is MDHEN and CDR2 is SYDVKM. The CDR3 sequence: CASSPSLLKPSYNSPLHF. CDR3 sequence (DNA): TGTGCCAGCAGTCCCAGTCTCCTAAAGCCTTCCTATAATTCACCCCTCCACTTT.

This clonotype was observed at least ten times. The chain uses TRBV7-9 and TRBJ2-7, with TRBD2 matching over 7 bases. Germline lookup yields CDR1 SEHNR and CDR2 FQNEAQ (reference sequence). V was pared by 4 bases and J by 6 bases, with 12 bases of the junction left unmatched. This CDR3 region has 15 residues. The CDR3 sequence is CASSSGTTLGGEQYF. The CDR3 bases are TGTGCCAGCAGCTCCGGGACTACCCTGGGGGGCGAGCAGTACTTC.